The clone carrying this T cell receptor (beta chain) was found many times. Its antigen is undetermined. The data were taken from a study of breast tumors, draining lymph nodes, adjacent tissues. Study conclusions and caveats: Tumors had less TCR diversity than lymph nodes, more than nontumor tissue. Data only fit, rather than demonstrated, lymph node origin of most tumor T cells. Data fit most tumor T cells coming from lymph node, expanding in tumor.

Breast cancer patients provided tissue from their axillary draining lymph nodes. Looked up from germline, CDR1 is SGHNT and CDR2 is YENEEA. This CDR3 is 15 amino acids long. V was clipped by 1 base and J by 2 bases, with 10 bases between them. TCRdb redid the calling of the multiplex PCR reads with MiXCR, one entry per CDR3 protein. Altogether some 130,000 distinct CDR3 sequences are present, 20% being singletons, with the ten largest covering roughly 3.6%. The sequence was obtained from a female donor with breast cancer. Some clones in this sample may be carry-over from other donors' samples. The sample comprised axillary lymph node tissue. The chain combines TRBV11-3 with TRBJ2-3, with D perhaps being TRBD1 or TRBD2 (5 bases each). CDR3 region: CASSLGGALTDTQYF. DNA of the CDR3: TGTGCCAGCAGCTTAGGAGGGGCCCTCACAGATACGCAGTATTTT.